This TCR beta chain was documented in a study of T cells after yellow fever vaccination. Study overall: Preparation of fractions with low cell numbers was performed using SMART-Seq v4 Ultra Low Input. Study-wide results and limits: When the response was secondary, it was weaker but reached its peak faster, day 5 versus 15. Reappearing after the booster were most of the clones from primary vaccination (almost 97% CD4, 85% to 90% CD8).

This clonotype was seen a few times. Its antigen is undetermined. 5'RACE template switching generated TCR cDNA, adding a universal primer site and UMIs. One entry per CDR3 protein, called by TCRdb with MiXCR from the 5' RACE reads. Of a few hundred thousand distinct CDR3 sequences listed, over 10% were seen once; the top ten hold less than 0.55%. V was shortened by 6 bases and J by 6 bases, with 11 bases between the two germline ends. Germline CDR1 is LNHDA and CDR2 is SQIVND (reference sequence). The CDR3 extends over 12 amino acids. The chain uses TRBV19 and TRBJ1-2; TRBD1 might be the D (5 bases). The clonotype comes from a man between 25 and 39 years old who received the YFV17D yellow fever vaccine. Sequenced material: CD4+ T cells sorted from PBMCs, taken 45 days after the yellow fever booster vaccination. The CDR3 region has the DNA TGTGCCAGTAGACCCGGGGGAAATGGCTACACCTTC. As protein: CASRPGGNGYTF.